Listed below are T cell receptor beta chains from one sample, sequenced in a study of CXCR3-negative and CXCR3-positive naive CD8 T cells. TCRdb re-called the 5' RACE reads, yielding one record per CDR3 amino acid sequence without DNA. The listing records about 130,000 distinct CDR3 sequences. Sequencing was performed on naive CXCR3+ CD8+ T cells from blood. These TCRs come from a human donor in good health. Some clones in this sample may be carry-over from other donors' samples. CDR3s include the opening cysteine and the closing phenylalanine or tryptophan.

v_gene: TRBV19; j_gene: TRBJ1-2; CDR3aa: CASSLTGTALYGYTF
v_gene: TRBV29-1; j_gene: TRBJ2-7; CDR3aa: CSVEENGRTGTRNEQYF
v_gene: TRBV3-1; j_gene: TRBJ2-1; CDR3aa: CASSQDAGADNEQFF
v_gene: TRBV5-5; j_gene: TRBJ2-1; CDR3aa: CASSLHLASAMNEQFF
v_gene: TRBV28; j_gene: TRBJ2-7; CDR3aa: CASSFYTYEQYF
v_gene: TRBV7-2; j_gene: TRBJ2-5; CDR3aa: CASSFLDGQETQYF
v_gene: TRBV15; j_gene: TRBJ1-5; CDR3aa: CATSRDGGVQPQHF
v_gene: TRBV7-6; j_gene: TRBJ2-2; CDR3aa: CAIPLAPGTSGYTGELVF
v_gene: TRBV29-1; j_gene: TRBJ2-5; CDR3aa: CSVEEGGRQGPYF
v_gene: TRBV20-1; j_gene: TRBJ1-2; CDR3aa: CSARDSRTGNYGYTF
v_gene: TRBV6-1; j_gene: TRBJ2-2; CDR3aa: CAGSPNTGELFF
v_gene: TRBV7-8; j_gene: TRBJ1-1; CDR3aa: CASGPGGPAEAFF
v_gene: TRBV12-3/TRBV12-4; j_gene: TRBJ2-3; CDR3aa: CASSSPLAGGPDTQYF
v_gene: TRBV29-1; j_gene: TRBJ1-2; CDR3aa: CSVTGGPNYGYTF
v_gene: TRBV7-9; j_gene: TRBJ2-1; CDR3aa: CASSDQGEASYNEQFF
v_gene: TRBV27; j_gene: TRBJ2-3; CDR3aa: CASSHGTSGDASTDTQYF
v_gene: TRBV20-1; j_gene: TRBJ1-1; CDR3aa: CSARDLGQGFTEAFF
v_gene: TRBV5-5; j_gene: TRBJ2-2; CDR3aa: CATSTGHGTANTGELFF
v_gene: TRBV29-1; j_gene: TRBJ2-1; CDR3aa: CSVPPGQSNNEQFF
v_gene: TRBV7-9; j_gene: TRBJ2-7; CDR3aa: CASSLGVLSEQYF
v_gene: TRBV9; j_gene: TRBJ1-2; CDR3aa: CASSVSTGGNYGYTF
v_gene: TRBV7-6; j_gene: TRBJ2-5; CDR3aa: CASSGRIQETQYF
v_gene: TRBV27; j_gene: TRBJ2-7; CDR3aa: CASSLSGGASYEQYF
v_gene: TRBV5-1; j_gene: TRBJ2-7; CDR3aa: CASSLADPSEQYF
v_gene: TRBV11-3; j_gene: TRBJ1-1; CDR3aa: CASSPPGAGTEAFF
v_gene: TRBV4-1; j_gene: TRBJ2-1; CDR3aa: CASSPRDLPPGGSYNEQFF
v_gene: TRBV25-1; j_gene: TRBJ1-2; CDR3aa: CASSERSAYGYTF
v_gene: TRBV29-1; j_gene: TRBJ2-1; CDR3aa: CSVEDGYNEQFF
v_gene: TRBV29-1; j_gene: TRBJ2-2; CDR3aa: CSVRGTGGAGELFF
v_gene: TRBV28; j_gene: TRBJ1-2; CDR3aa: CASSIQETENYGYTF
v_gene: TRBV6-2/TRBV6-3; j_gene: TRBJ2-1; CDR3aa: CASSSTRDNEQFF
v_gene: TRBV10-3; j_gene: TRBJ1-1; CDR3aa: CAISEYLTGETEAFF
v_gene: TRBV3-1; j_gene: TRBJ1-1; CDR3aa: CASSQGGVGWNTEAFF
v_gene: TRBV7-9; j_gene: TRBJ2-7; CDR3aa: CASSLEAEGTYEQYF
v_gene: TRBV9; j_gene: TRBJ2-7; CDR3aa: CASSVGTSGPYEQYF
v_gene: TRBV20-1; j_gene: TRBJ1-3; CDR3aa: CSARETQETSGNTIYF
v_gene: TRBV29-1; j_gene: TRBJ2-7; CDR3aa: CSVEGTDASYEQYF
v_gene: TRBV9; j_gene: TRBJ2-2; CDR3aa: CASSNSGANTGELFF
v_gene: TRBV29-1; j_gene: TRBJ2-2; CDR3aa: CSVFGDTGELFF
v_gene: TRBV9; j_gene: TRBJ1-1; CDR3aa: CASSVGKGTEAFF
v_gene: TRBV21-1; j_gene: TRBJ2-5; CDR3aa: CASSKVSREPTQETQYF
v_gene: TRBV7-9; j_gene: TRBJ1-2; CDR3aa: CASSSQGSSYGYTF
v_gene: TRBV28; j_gene: TRBJ2-1; CDR3aa: CASTIGTASYNEQFF
v_gene: TRBV29-1; j_gene: TRBJ2-7; CDR3aa: CSVRTDTYYEQYF
v_gene: TRBV29-1; j_gene: TRBJ2-2; CDR3aa: CSGKMGNTGELFF
v_gene: TRBV9; j_gene: TRBJ1-2; CDR3aa: CASSVEDLVDGYTF
v_gene: TRBV30; j_gene: TRBJ2-7; CDR3aa: CAWGTGDGYEQYF
v_gene: TRBV7-9; j_gene: TRBJ1-2; CDR3aa: CASSQTNYGYTF
v_gene: TRBV24-1; j_gene: TRBJ1-5; CDR3aa: CATSAWKGMNSNQPQHF
v_gene: TRBV7-9; j_gene: TRBJ2-2; CDR3aa: CASTPVGRGDTGELFF
v_gene: TRBV9; j_gene: TRBJ2-7; CDR3aa: CASSVGGTLSYEQYF
v_gene: TRBV28; j_gene: TRBJ2-7; CDR3aa: CASSFGSGGLSSYEQYF
v_gene: TRBV29-1; j_gene: TRBJ2-2; CDR3aa: CSVVFHGTSVSENTGELFF